Listed below are T cell receptor beta chains from one sample, sequenced in a study of cytomegalovirus exposure and HLA in healthy donors. The assay was immunoSEQ multiplex PCR, and TCRdb's table has in-frame clones only and misses some. The sample has 150,000 to 200,000 clones; 60% to 80% are singletons. What was sequenced was PBMCs. The receptors were sampled from a man aged 18 to 30 in good health and CMV-seropositive. The CDR3 runs from the conserved cysteine through the conserved F or W. Fields, in order: D gene, J gene, clone size, V gene, CDR3 DNA, CDR3 protein. A D gene is named only where the DNA matches it firmly. Clone sizes are given selectively: once, few, many, or a class where the clone is expanded.

>.|TRBJ2-5|once|TRBV7-9
TGTGCCAGCAGCTTAGAGGCGGGCCAGCTAGGAGAGACCCAGTACTTC
CASSLEAGQLGETQYF
>.|TRBJ2-2|.|TRBV30
TGTGCCTGGGCCCTATTCGGCGGGCACACCGGGGAGCTGTTTTTT
CAWALFGGHTGELFF
>.|TRBJ1-1|.|TRBV30
TGTGCCTGGAGTGAGTTAGGGGAAGGCACTGAAGCTTTCTTT
CAWSELGEGTEAFF
>TRBD2|TRBJ2-3|.|TRBV7-8
TGTGCCAGCAGCTTAGTGGGAGCGGGGGCCCGCACAGATACGCAGTATTTT
CASSLVGAGARTDTQYF
>TRBD2|TRBJ2-1|few|TRBV5-1
TGCGCCAGCAGCTCCGACGCTAGCGGGAGTCCTCAGGAGCAGTTCTTC
CASSSDASGSPQEQFF
>.|TRBJ2-2|.|TRBV5-1
TGCGCCAGCAGCTTTGAGGCCTTCTCCACCGGGGAGCTGTTTTTT
CASSFEAFSTGELFF
>.|TRBJ1-6|.|TRBV28
TGTGCCACCTGGGGGGTAGCTAGGGCCCTCCACTTT
CATWGVARALHF
>.|TRBJ1-1|.|TRBV4-2
TGTGCCAGCAGTCTTGGGCAGCCCCCTTTGAACACTGAAGCTTTCTTT
CASSLGQPPLNTEAFF
>.|TRBJ1-2|.|TRBV28
TGTGCCAGCCAGGGCGATTACTATGGCTACACCTTC
CASQGDYYGYTF
>TRBD2|TRBJ2-3|once|TRBV4-2
TGTGCCAGCAGCCCTGTCGCGGGACTAGCGGGGGGGGCAGATACGCAGTATTTT
CASSPVAGLAGGADTQYF
>TRBD1|TRBJ2-5|few|TRBV28
TGTGCCAGCAGTTCCATCTCCAGGGGGAAAGAGACCCAGTACTTC
CASSSISRGKETQYF
>TRBD1|TRBJ1-2|.|TRBV6-1
TGTGCCAGCAGCGGCAGGGGGGACTATGGCTACACCTTC
CASSGRGDYGYTF
>.|TRBJ2-5|.|TRBV5-1
TGCGCCAGCAGCGACACCCAAGAGACCCAGTACTTC
CASSDTQETQYF
>TRBD1|TRBJ2-2|few|TRBV2
TGTGCCAGCAGCCCCTTCCGGGACAGACGATCCGGGGAGCTGTTTTTT
CASSPFRDRRSGELFF
>TRBD1|TRBJ2-4|.|TRBV7-9
TGTGCCAGCAGCTTAGATCCGGGACAGGGTAACATTCAGTACTTC
CASSLDPGQGNIQYF
>.|TRBJ1-1|.|TRBV19
TGTGCCAGTAGTATAGGTATCCAGGGATCTGAAGCTTTCTTT
CASSIGIQGSEAFF
>TRBD2|TRBJ2-3|.|TRBV6-6
TGTGCCAGCAGGGCCACTAGCGGGATAGATACGCAGTATTTT
CASRATSGIDTQYF
>.|TRBJ1-5|once|TRBV19
TGTGCCAGTAGTCTCAACGGTCAGCCCCAGCATTTT
CASSLNGQPQHF
>.|TRBJ1-1|.|TRBV25-1
TGTGCCAGCAGTGATTCGGGGAGGGGCACTGAAGCTTTCTTT
CASSDSGRGTEAFF
>TRBD1|TRBJ1-2|few|TRBV28
TGTGCCAGCAGGGAGGACAGGGGAGGCTACACCTTC
CASREDRGGYTF
>.|TRBJ2-3|.|TRBV28
TGTGCCAGCAGTTTATACGGGGAGACAGATACGCAGTATTTT
CASSLYGETDTQYF
>.|TRBJ1-1|.|TRBV18
TGTGCCAGCTCCCCCGGCGGGCGTGAAGCTTTCTTT
CASSPGGREAFF
>.|TRBJ1-2|.|TRBV6-1
TGTGCCAGCAGGGCCCGGGGTTCTAACTATGGCTACACCTTC
CASRARGSNYGYTF
>.|TRBJ2-6|.|TRBV7-9
TGTGCCAGCAGCCCCCGGGGTGGTGGGGCCAACGTCCTGACTTTC
CASSPRGGGANVLTF
>.|TRBJ1-4|.|TRBV19
TGTGCCAGTAGTCCCGTCGGTGAAAAACTGTTTTTT
CASSPVGEKLFF
>.|TRBJ1-3|.|TRBV6-5
TGTGCCAGCAGTCTACTAGACCGAAACACCATATATTTT
CASSLLDRNTIYF
>.|TRBJ1-5|.|TRBV12-5
TGTGCTAGTGGTTTGTCCAGGCCTCAGCCCCAGCATTTT
CASGLSRPQPQHF
>TRBD2|TRBJ2-3|.|TRBV28
TGTGCCAGCACCCACGGGACTAGCGGAAAGCTTAACACAGATACGCAGTATTTT
CASTHGTSGKLNTDTQYF
>TRBD1|TRBJ2-5|.|TRBV30
TGTGCCTGGAGCCGATTCAGCCCGGGACAGGCCCGGTACCAAGAGACCCAGTACTTC
CAWSRFSPGQARYQETQYF
>.|TRBJ1-1|.|TRBV6-5
TGTGCCAGCAGTTTAATCCAGGGTCAAACTGAAGCTTTCTTT
CASSLIQGQTEAFF
>.|TRBJ2-6|once|TRBV19
TGTGCCAGTAGTTCCATGCTCAGGGGAAGGTCGGAAGTCCTGACTTTC
CASSSMLRGRSEVLTF
>.|TRBJ2-5|.|TRBV19
TGTGCCAGTAGTACCCCTCGGCAGGGGCGGTACCAAGAGACCCAGTACTTC
CASSTPRQGRYQETQYF
>TRBD1|TRBJ1-2|.|TRBV30
TGTGCCTGGAGTGGGGGGGACAGCTCTGCATATGGCTACACCTTC
CAWSGGDSSAYGYTF
>.|TRBJ1-6|.|TRBV27
TGTGCCAGCAGTTTATCCAGGGCCGTTAATTCACCCCTCCACTTT
CASSLSRAVNSPLHF
>.|TRBJ1-6|.|TRBV6-1
TGTGCCAGCAGTGAACCCCCCTCCGGGACAAGTTTCGACCCCCTCCACTTT
CASSEPPSGTSFDPLHF
>.|TRBJ1-1|.|TRBV6-5
TGTGCCAGCAGCCCGGGAAGGAACACTGAAGCTTTCTTT
CASSPGRNTEAFF
>.|TRBJ1-5|.|TRBV4-2
TGTGCCAGCACCTCTTCCAGGGGAAACAATCAGCCCCAGCATTTT
CASTSSRGNNQPQHF
>TRBD1|TRBJ1-3|.|TRBV10-3
TGTGCCATCAGGCAGGACAGGGTCGGCGCTGGAAACACCATATATTTT
CAIRQDRVGAGNTIYF
>.|TRBJ2-5|.|TRBV15
TGTGCCACCAGCAGAGATCCGGGAAGGGAGACCCAGTACTTC
CATSRDPGRETQYF
>.|TRBJ1-6|few|TRBV27
TGTGCCAGCAGCGAGCGAGGCTATAATTCACCCCTCCACTTT
CASSERGYNSPLHF
>TRBD1|TRBJ2-2|.|TRBV5-1
TGCGCCAGCAGCTCGACGGGACAGGGAGGCGGGGAGCTGTTTTTT
CASSSTGQGGGELFF
>TRBD1|TRBJ2-3|.|TRBV5-1
TGCGCCAGCAGCCCGGCAACAGGGGCAGATACGCAGTATTTT
CASSPATGADTQYF
>.|TRBJ1-3|.|TRBV11-2
TGTGCCAGCAGCTTAGGTACGGGTTTGTCTGGAAACACCATATATTTT
CASSLGTGLSGNTIYF
>TRBD1|TRBJ1-2|.|TRBV5-8
TGTGCCAGCAGCTTGGGGGACAGGGTCTATGGCTACACCTTC
CASSLGDRVYGYTF
>.|TRBJ1-1|few|TRBV6-6
TGTGCCAGCAGTCCACAGGGAGAAGCTTTCTTT
CASSPQGEAFF